Listed below are T cell receptor beta chains from one sample, sequenced in a study of spatial heterogeneity in lung cancer. MiXCR, run by TCRdb on the 5' RACE reads, gives a single entry per CDR3 protein. The data contain some 80,000 distinct CDR3 sequences, around 7.3% of them singletons. The starting material was PBMCs, obtained at surgery. These receptors came from a male donor with early-stage non-small cell lung cancer. CDR3s include the opening cysteine and the closing phenylalanine or tryptophan. The D gene is left open where the match is weak. Clone size is not always given. Where it is, it says once, few, many or a class for expanded clones.

clone_size,v_call,cdr3_length,d_call,j_call,cdr3_aa,cdr3_nt
many,TRBV3-1,14,TRBD1,TRBJ1-2,CASSPIRDSQGYTF,TGTGCCAGCAGTCCTATCCGGGACAGCCAAGGCTACACCTTC
many,TRBV4-2,16,TRBD2,TRBJ2-7,CASSQARAGGPYEQYF,TGTGCCAGCAGCCAAGCGAGGGCGGGAGGGCCCTACGAGCAGTACTTC
many,TRBV6-5,15,NA,TRBJ1-3,CASSYVGSSGNTIYF,TGTGCCAGCAGTTACGTTGGCTCCTCTGGAAACACCATATATTTT
few,TRBV5-1,14,NA,TRBJ2-5,CASSLGQYEETQYF,TGCGCCAGCAGCTTGGGACAGTATGAAGAGACCCAGTACTTC
NA,TRBV27,14,NA,TRBJ1-6,CASTISGSNSPLHF,TGTGCCAGCACCATTTCGGGGTCTAATTCACCCCTCCACTTT
many,TRBV7-2,13,TRBD1,TRBJ2-7,CASSLGQGNEQYF,TGTGCCAGCAGCTTGGGACAGGGGAACGAGCAGTACTTC
many,TRBV5-8,16,NA,TRBJ2-5,CASSLGRGRREETQYF,TGTGCCAGCAGCTTAGGCCGGGGACGGAGGGAAGAGACCCAGTACTTC
NA,TRBV7-2,15,TRBD1,TRBJ2-7,CASSSYGTGSYEQYF,TGTGCCAGCAGCTCCTATGGGACAGGCTCCTACGAGCAGTACTTC
many,TRBV5-4,15,TRBD2,TRBJ2-3,CASSQKREGTDTQYF,TGTGCCAGCAGCCAAAAGCGGGAGGGGACAGATACGCAGTATTTT
many,TRBV9,17,NA,TRBJ2-6,CASSAGGQFSGANVLTF,TGTGCCAGCAGCGCCGGAGGACAGTTTTCCGGGGCCAACGTCCTGACTTTC
NA,TRBV9,15,NA,TRBJ1-1,CASSGQSPRGTEAFF,TGTGCCAGCAGCGGGCAGTCCCCTCGGGGGACTGAAGCTTTCTTT
few,TRBV6-6,15,NA,TRBJ1-1,CASSYPPGRGTEAFF,TGTGCCAGCAGTTATCCCCCGGGAAGGGGCACTGAAGCTTTCTTT
NA,TRBV2,16,TRBD1,TRBJ2-4,CASSRDREGVKNIQYF,TGTGCCAGCAGTAGGGACAGGGAAGGGGTCAAAAACATTCAGTACTTC
NA,TRBV4-3,14,TRBD2,TRBJ2-1,CASSSELAGNEQFF,TGCGCCAGCAGCAGCGAACTAGCGGGAAATGAGCAGTTCTTC
many,TRBV4-1,13,NA,TRBJ1-1,CASSQARATEAFF,TGCGCCAGCAGCCAAGCCAGGGCCACTGAAGCTTTCTTT
few,TRBV21-1,15,NA,TRBJ1-1,CASTDCGGGANEAFF,TGTGCCAGCACCGACTGTGGGGGGGGCGCGAATGAAGCTTTCTTT
NA,TRBV6-5,13,NA,TRBJ1-5,CASSYDRNQPQHF,TGTGCCAGCAGTTACGACCGGAATCAGCCCCAGCATTTT
many,TRBV2,13,NA,TRBJ1-2,CASRTAGIYGYTF,TGTGCCAGCAGAACCGCAGGCATCTATGGCTACACCTTC
many,TRBV27,15,NA,TRBJ2-7,CASSRSISGSYEQYF,TGTGCCAGCAGTCGCTCCATTAGCGGTTCCTACGAGCAGTACTTC
few,TRBV7-2,13,TRBD1,TRBJ1-6,CASGQGRGSPLHF,TGTGCCAGCGGACAGGGCCGGGGCTCACCCCTCCACTTT
many,TRBV14,13,NA,TRBJ1-1,CASSQGENTEAFF,TGTGCCAGCAGCCAAGGCGAGAACACTGAAGCTTTCTTT
many,TRBV29-1,14,NA,TRBJ1-2,CSVDIGQGRAGYTF,TGCAGCGTTGACATTGGCCAGGGGAGAGCCGGCTACACCTTC
few,TRBV2,14,NA,TRBJ1-6,CASGGTLENSPLHF,TGTGCCAGCGGAGGGACATTAGAAAATTCACCCCTCCACTTT
many,TRBV27,14,NA,TRBJ2-3,CASSLVSYTDTQYF,TGTGCCAGCAGTTTAGTCTCCTACACAGATACGCAGTATTTT
NA,TRBV5-4,14,NA,TRBJ1-1,CASSLRSSRTEAFF,TGTGCCAGCAGCTTACGGTCGTCACGCACTGAAGCTTTCTTT
many,TRBV4-3,12,TRBD1,TRBJ1-6,CASKGGTAPLHF,TGCGCCAGCAAAGGGGGGACAGCACCCCTCCACTTT
NA,TRBV7-2,13,NA,TRBJ2-1,CASSLAFADEQFF,TGTGCCAGCAGCTTAGCGTTTGCTGATGAGCAGTTCTTC
many,TRBV5-1,15,NA,TRBJ2-7,CASRTLPQRSYEQYF,TGCGCCAGCAGAACTCTCCCACAGAGATCCTACGAGCAGTACTTC
few,TRBV7-2,14,TRBD1,TRBJ1-2,CASTRDRGNYGYTF,TGTGCCAGCACCAGGGACAGGGGAAACTATGGCTACACCTTC
many,TRBV2,13,TRBD2,TRBJ2-5,CASRRENEETQYF,TGTGCCAGCAGGCGGGAGAATGAAGAGACCCAGTACTTC
many,TRBV6-2/TRBV6-3,14,NA,TRBJ2-5,CAISPRRALETQYF,TGTGCCATCTCCCCAAGGAGGGCCCTAGAGACCCAGTACTTC
NA,TRBV5-1,16,NA,TRBJ2-3,CASSENSRTITDTQYF,TGCGCCAGCAGTGAGAACAGCCGGACTATCACAGATACGCAGTATTTT
many,TRBV7-3,16,NA,TRBJ2-1,CASSLLASLSYNEQFF,TGTGCCAGCAGCTTACTAGCGTCCCTCTCCTACAATGAGCAGTTCTTC
NA,TRBV27,16,NA,TRBJ2-3,CASSLVGARGTDTQYF,TGTGCCAGCAGTTTAGTGGGGGCGAGGGGCACAGATACGCAGTATTTT
NA,TRBV24-1,13,NA,TRBJ2-4,CATSSDEGGIQYF,TGTGCCACCAGTTCGGATGAGGGCGGCATTCAGTACTTC
many,TRBV11-2,14,NA,TRBJ2-2,CASSSQTNTGELFF,TGTGCCAGCAGCTCTCAAACGAACACCGGGGAGCTGTTTTTT
few,TRBV5-4,15,NA,TRBJ2-5,CASSLWNEGRETQYF,TGTGCCAGCAGCTTATGGAACGAGGGCCGAGAGACCCAGTACTTC
many,TRBV12-3/TRBV12-4,15,NA,TRBJ1-1,CASIGLEGMNTEAFF,TGTGCCAGCATTGGGCTGGAGGGTATGAACACTGAAGCTTTCTTT
many,TRBV20-1,12,NA,TRBJ2-3,CSAREVADTQYF,TGCAGTGCTAGAGAGGTAGCAGATACGCAGTATTTT
many,TRBV6-5,16,TRBD2,TRBJ2-5,CASSSPGGGVGETQYF,TGTGCCAGCAGTTCTCCGGGGGGGGGCGTAGGAGAGACCCAGTACTTC
NA,TRBV7-2,16,NA,TRBJ1-4,CASSLAPTPGDEKLFF,TGTGCCAGCAGCTTAGCGCCAACTCCGGGGGATGAAAAACTGTTTTTT
many,TRBV10-2,13,NA,TRBJ2-1,CASSVASANEQFF,TGCGCCAGCAGTGTGGCTAGCGCTAATGAGCAGTTCTTC
many,TRBV10-3,11,NA,TRBJ2-3,CAISMGDTQYF,TGTGCCATCAGTATGGGGGATACGCAGTATTTT
many,TRBV11-3,15,NA,TRBJ2-7,CASSLRGFSSYEQYF,TGTGCCAGCAGCTTAAGGGGGTTCTCGTCCTACGAGCAGTACTTC
many,TRBV5-1,14,NA,TRBJ2-3,CASSLDPGPDTQYF,TGCGCCAGCAGCTTGGATCCGGGACCTGATACGCAGTATTTT
NA,TRBV19,13,TRBD1,TRBJ1-5,CASSRDRYQPQHF,TGTGCCAGTAGTAGGGACAGGTATCAGCCCCAGCATTTT
many,TRBV27,15,TRBD1,TRBJ1-1,CASSLRGGQGTEAFF,TGTGCCAGCAGTTTAAGGGGGGGACAGGGGACTGAAGCTTTCTTT
many,TRBV12-3/TRBV12-4,12,NA,TRBJ2-1,CASSRTDNEQFF,TGTGCCAGCAGTCGGACAGACAATGAGCAGTTCTTC
NA,TRBV7-9,16,TRBD1,TRBJ2-7,CASSPIRQGGAYEQYF,TGTGCCAGCAGTCCCATTCGACAGGGGGGCGCCTACGAGCAGTACTTC
many,TRBV20-1,14,NA,TRBJ2-3,CSARDLISTDTQYF,TGCAGTGCTAGAGACCTGATCAGCACAGATACGCAGTATTTT
many,TRBV6-5,14,NA,TRBJ2-5,CASSYSGQGVSQYF,TGTGCCAGCAGTTACTCTGGGCAGGGAGTGTCCCAGTACTTC